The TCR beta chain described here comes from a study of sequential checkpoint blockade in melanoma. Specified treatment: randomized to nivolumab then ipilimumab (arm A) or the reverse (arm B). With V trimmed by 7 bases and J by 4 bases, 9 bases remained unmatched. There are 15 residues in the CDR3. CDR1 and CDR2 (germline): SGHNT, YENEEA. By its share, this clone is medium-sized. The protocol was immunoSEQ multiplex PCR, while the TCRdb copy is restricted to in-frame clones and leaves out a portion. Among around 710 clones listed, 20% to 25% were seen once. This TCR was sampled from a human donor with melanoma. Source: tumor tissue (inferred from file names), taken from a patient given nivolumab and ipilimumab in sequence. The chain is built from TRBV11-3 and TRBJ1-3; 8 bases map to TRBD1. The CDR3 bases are TGTGCCAGCACCCCGGACAGGGCGTGGGGAAACACCATATATTTT. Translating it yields CASTPDRAWGNTIYF. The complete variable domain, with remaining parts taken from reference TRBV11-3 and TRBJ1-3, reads EAGVVQSPRYKIIEKKQPVAFWCNPISGHNTLYWYLQNLGQGPELLIRYENEEAVDDSQLPKDRFSAERLKGVDSTLKIQPAELGDSAVYLCASTPDRAWGNTIYFGEGSWLTVV.